What follows describes a single TCR beta chain. Its target is not known. Sequencing targeted TCR beta in T cells from blood (CD8+ and CD4+). TEMRA cells were enriched by FACS, while CD8+ and CD4+ T cells were obtained through a negative isolation that was performed magnetically. Random hexamers primed reverse transcription of roughly 0.45 to 1 ug RNA. The TCR beta CDR3 was amplified by immunoSEQ multiplex PCR across 54 Vbeta, 13 Jbeta. TCRdb re-called the immunoSEQ multiplex PCR reads through MiXCR, storing one row per CDR3 protein. The sample contains fewer than 350,000 distinct CDR3 sequences, almost 85% of which appear only once. The sample comes from a study of CD8 T cells in Susac syndrome. Study conclusions and caveats: The authors acknowledged that the study's TCR sequencing and HLA analysis involved relatively few individuals.

The clonotype comes from a human donor with multiple sclerosis. The sequencing input was CD8+ T cells from PBMCs.

The CDR3 spells CASSLLVNYGYTF. CDR3 in DNA: TGCGCCAGCAGCTTGCTCGTTAACTATGGCTACACCTTC. The gene calls are TRBV5-1 and TRBJ1-2; no definite D call. The CDR3 is 13 residues long. Germline V gene data show CDR1 as SGHRS and CDR2 as YFSETQ. The germline V and J ends were trimmed by 1 base and 1 base, with 5 bases remaining between them.